Listed here are 26 T cell receptor beta chains from one sample, sequenced in a study of blood T cell repertoires in COVID-19. Sequenced by immunoSEQ multiplex PCR; TCRdb stores in-frame clones only, minus some. The sample consists of tens of thousands of clones, approximately 92% of them appearing once. The specimen was peripheral blood. These receptors came from a human donor in a cohort sampled during active COVID-19.

This clone occurred a few times. The chain recombines TRBV19 with TRBJ1-4; perhaps TRBD1 as D (5 bases). Trimming removed 4 bases from V and 8 bases from J, with 14 bases in between. CDR1 is LNHDA and CDR2 is SQIVND in the germline V gene (reference sequence). The CDR3 length is 14 residues. The CDR3 protein is CASSNPRRGEKLFF. In DNA, the CDR3 is TGTGCCAGTAGTAACCCCCGTCGGGGGGAAAAACTGTTTTTT.

The chain recombines TRBV11-2 with TRBJ2-2, with 8 bases that match TRBD2. CDR3 length: 15 amino acids. Germline V gene sequence: CDR1 SGHAT, CDR2 FQNNGV. Trimming took 3 bases from V and 4 from J; bases not matched to a gene: 4. The chain's CDR3 is CASSFSGEGTGELFF. The CDR3 bases are TGTGCCAGCAGCTTTAGCGGGGAGGGCACCGGGGAGCTGTTTTTT.

This rearrangement joins TRBV9 to TRBJ2-4; 11 nucleotides align to TRBD1. The V gene end was trimmed by 4 bases and the J gene end by 8 bases; junction bases not matched to a gene: 8. Germline CDR1 SGDLS, CDR2 YYNGEE. This CDR3 is built from 15 residues. CDR3 sequence reads: CASSPGTGGRDIQYF. The CDR3 coding sequence is TGTGCCAGCAGCCCCGGGACAGGGGGTCGGGACATTCAGTACTTC.

The J gene is TRBJ2-5, the V gene TRBV5-4, with 7 nucleotides matching TRBD2. Germline values: CDR1 SGHNT, CDR2 YYREEE (reference sequence). V lost 6 bases to trimming and J lost 5 bases; unmatched junction nucleotides: 13. The CDR3 has 15 residues. The CDR3 reads CASKPGAGRAETQYF. The CDR3 coding sequence is TGTGCCAGCAAGCCTGGCGCGGGGAGGGCGGAGACCCAGTACTTC.

This clone occurred a few times. The chain has TRBV27 and TRBJ1-2; D perhaps matches TRBD1 (5 bases). Germline V lookup: CDR1 MNHEY, CDR2 SMNVEV (reference sequence). V was pared by 5 bases and J by 5 bases, with 15 bases between. The CDR3 contains 14 residues. The CDR3 DNA sequence: TGTGCCAGCAGTAGGGGCTTGGGCGAGTATGGCTACACCTTC. Translation gives CASSRGLGEYGYTF.

CDR3 protein: CASTRGGGYTEAFF. CDR3 DNA: TGTGCCAGCACAAGGGGCGGTGGGTACACTGAAGCTTTCTTT. The chain uses TRBV27 and TRBJ1-1; TRBD1 is a possible D gene (5 bases). The CDR3 loop spans 14 amino acids. The V and J ends lost 7 bases and 3 bases respectively, with 15 bases between them. Germline V gene data show CDR1 as MNHEY and CDR2 as SMNVEV (reference sequence).

The chain links TRBV3-1 (or the pseudogene TRBV3-2) to TRBJ1-5; perhaps TRBD1 as D (5 bases). This CDR3 has 14 residues. The germline V gene has CDR1 LGHDT and CDR2 YNNKEL (reference sequence). V gave up 4 bases and J gave up 9 bases, with 16 bases separating them. CDR3 in DNA: TGTGCCAGCAGCCTTCGCAGCCGGGGGGGGCCCCAGCATTTT. It is translated as CASSLRSRGGPQHF.

The rearrangement uses TRBV7-8 and TRBJ2-7; 10 nucleotides match TRBD1. Germline assignment: CDR1 SGHVS and CDR2 FQNEAQ. With 1 base clipped from V and 5 bases from J, the junction kept 5 bases outside the gene matches. This CDR3 is built from 15 residues. In DNA form, the CDR3 reads TGTGCCAGCAGCTTAGAGCCGGGACAGGGGAACGAGCAGTACTTC. Protein sequence: CASSLEPGQGNEQYF.

This rearrangement joins TRBV2 to TRBJ1-5; D is undetermined. This CDR3 has 16 amino acids. Trimming cost V 0 bases and J 0 bases, with 9 bases left between them. CDR1 and CDR2 from the germline V gene are SNHLY and FYNNEI. The CDR3 bases are TGTGCCAGCAGTGAAGCGAGTGGTAATAGCAATCAGCCCCAGCATTTT. This sequence encodes CASSEASGNSNQPQHF.

The V and J genes are TRBV5-1 and TRBJ2-1, with 7 bases fitting TRBD2. Germline V CDR1 and CDR2: SGHRS, YFSETQ. V trimming: 2 bases; J trimming: 4 bases; junction bases outside the gene matches: 12. The CDR3 is made up of 17 amino acids. Written as DNA, the CDR3 is TGCGCCAGCAGCTTTTATATTGTGACTAGCTCATACAATGAGCAGTTCTTC. Protein product: CASSFYIVTSSYNEQFF.

This rearrangement joins TRBV7-2 to TRBJ2-3, with 9 bases that match TRBD2. This CDR3 region has 15 residues. Germline V gene data show CDR1 as SGHTA and CDR2 as FQGNSA. V gave up 1 base and J gave up 6 bases; unmatched junction bases: 5. For the CDR3, the DNA is TGTGCCAGCAGCTTAGTAGCGGGAGAATGGGATACGCAGTATTTT. It is translated as CASSLVAGEWDTQYF. Combining the CDR3 with reference TRBV7-2 and TRBJ2-3 gives the whole variable domain GAGVSQSPSNKVTEKGKDVELRCDPISGHTALYWYRQSLGQGLEFLIYFQGNSAPDKSGLPSDRFSAERTGGSVSTLTIQRTQQEDSAVYLCASSLVAGEWDTQYFGPGTRLTVL.

The rearrangement joins TRBV3-1 (or the pseudogene TRBV3-2) to TRBJ2-7; 7 bases fit TRBD2. This CDR3 has 16 amino acids. Unmatched junction bases numbered 7, after V lost 1 base and J lost 1 base. CDR1 is LGHDT, CDR2 YNNKEL, per germline (reference sequence). The CDR3 sequence is CASSQGGGRPSYEQYF. For the CDR3, the DNA is TGTGCCAGCAGCCAAGGGGGGGGGAGGCCTTCCTACGAGCAGTACTTC.

V gene TRBV5-1 combines with J gene TRBJ2-7, with 7 bases fitting TRBD1. The CDR3 consists of 13 residues. Trimming at V came to 1 base and at J to 4 bases, leaving 2 bases not matched to a gene. Looked up from germline, CDR1 is SGHRS and CDR2 is YFSETQ. Written as DNA, the CDR3 is TGCGCCAGCAGCTTGTACAGGGGATACGAGCAGTACTTC. Protein product: CASSLYRGYEQYF.

This rearrangement joins TRBV6-2 or TRBV6-3 to TRBJ1-5, with D perhaps TRBD1 (6 bases). The V end lost 2 bases, the J end lost 4 bases, and 15 bases lay between the germline ends. CDR3 length: 16 residues. Per the germline V gene, CDR1 is MNHEY and CDR2 is SVGEGT. CDR3 protein: CASSYGLGAGNQPQHF. In nucleotides, the CDR3 is TGTGCCAGCAGTTACGGGCTGGGGGCTGGTAATCAGCCCCAGCATTTT.

This clone has just a few counts. V and J are TRBV4-2 and TRBJ2-2, with 9 bases fitting TRBD2. The V and J ends lost 0 bases and 0 bases, in that order; junction bases with no gene match: 5. There are 18 residues in the CDR3. Germline CDR1 is LGHNA and CDR2 is YNFKEQ. Here the CDR3 DNA reads TGTGCCAGCAGCCAAGAAGGAACTAGCGGGCCGAACACCGGGGAGCTGTTTTTT. Protein product: CASSQEGTSGPNTGELFF.

The rearrangement links TRBV3-1 (or the pseudogene TRBV3-2) to TRBJ2-2; possibly TRBD2 for D (5 bases). The CDR3 covers 15 residues. V was clipped by 4 bases and J by 2 bases, with 11 bases between them. Germline-derived CDR1 and CDR2 are LGHDT and YNNKEL (reference sequence). The CDR3: CASSRSGGNTGELFF. The CDR3 DNA reads TGTGCCAGCAGCCGAAGTGGAGGCAACACCGGGGAGCTGTTTTTT.

CDR3 DNA: TGCGCCAGCAGCCGGGGGGCAGGTGATTCACCCCTCCACTTT. Translated, it gives CASSRGAGDSPLHF. This rearrangement joins TRBV5-1 to TRBJ1-6; tentative D call: TRBD1 (6 bases). V was clipped by 4 bases and J by 8 bases, with 13 bases between them. The CDR3 runs to 14 residues. The germline CDR1 and CDR2 sequences are SGHRS and YFSETQ. Full variable domain (outside the CDR3, taken from reference TRBV5-1 and TRBJ1-6): KAGVTQTPRYLIKTRGQQVTLSCSPISGHRSVSWYQQTPGQGLQFLFEYFSETQRNKGNFPGRFSGRQFSNSRSEMNVSTLELGDSALYLCASSRGAGDSPLHFGNGTRLTVT.

This clone was seen just once. The chain couples TRBV9 to TRBJ2-5, with 10 nucleotides matching TRBD2. J was trimmed by 1 base and V by 0 bases; bases with no gene match: 3. The CDR3 sequence is 16 residues long. Germline V gene lookup returns CDR1 SGDLS and CDR2 YYNGEE. DNA of the CDR3: TGTGCCAGCAGCGTAGGTAGCGGGGGGCCCCAAGAGACCCAGTACTTC. Translation: CASSVGSGGPQETQYF.

The CDR3 spells CASRPGTQNTEAFF. In nucleotides, the CDR3 is TGCGCCAGCAGACCCGGGACACAGAACACTGAAGCTTTCTTT. The chain recombines TRBV4-1 with TRBJ1-1, with D tentatively TRBD1 (6 bases). CDR1 MGHRA and CDR2 YSYEKL come from the germline V gene. The CDR3 sequence is 14 residues long. V was clipped by 6 bases and J by 1 base, with 12 bases between them.

The V gene is TRBV19, the J gene TRBJ1-1; no clear D. With 7 bases removed from V and 0 bases from J, the gap between germline ends came to 12 bases. From germline, CDR1 is LNHDA and CDR2 SQIVND (reference sequence). The CDR3 runs 14 residues. The CDR3 is CASMEAGVNTEAFF. In DNA form, the CDR3 reads TGTGCCAGTATGGAGGCTGGTGTGAACACTGAAGCTTTCTTT.

The chain employs TRBV28 and TRBJ2-1; D gene unclear. The CDR3 spans 13 residues. CDR1 is MDHEN, CDR2 SYDVKM, per germline. The V end lost 2 bases, the J end lost 1 base, and 3 bases lay between the germline ends. This CDR3 is CASSLRSYNEQFF. CDR3 sequence (DNA): TGTGCCAGCAGTTTACGGTCCTACAATGAGCAGTTCTTC. Full variable domain (missing parts from reference TRBV28 and TRBJ2-1): DVKVTQSSRYLVKRTGEKVFLECVQDMDHENMFWYRQDPGLGLRLIYFSYDVKMKEKGDIPEGYSVSREKKERFSLILESASTNQTSMYLCASSLRSYNEQFFGPGTRLTVL.

The genes are TRBV5-6 and TRBJ2-7, with TRBD2 matching over 13 bases. J gave up 3 bases and V 7 bases, and 4 bases lay outside the gene matches. Germline loops: CDR1 SGHDT, CDR2 YYEEEE. The CDR3 length is 14 residues. The CDR3 here is CASYGTSGNYEQYF. CDR3 in DNA: TGTGCCAGCTACGGGACTAGCGGGAACTACGAGCAGTACTTC.

The chain has TRBV7-6 and TRBJ2-2; 12 bases are a match to TRBD2. The V segment lost 7 bases and the J segment 6 bases; nucleotides outside the gene matches: 6. The CDR3 covers 15 residues. In germline, CDR1 is SGHVS, CDR2 FNYEAQ. CDR3 sequence: CASTRLAGDSGELFF. CDR3 nucleotides: TGTGCCAGCACCCGACTAGCGGGGGACTCCGGGGAGCTGTTTTTT.

The genes are TRBV30 and TRBJ1-4, with 7 bases identical to TRBD1. Germline assignment: CDR1 GTSNPN and CDR2 SVGIG (reference sequence). This CDR3 contains 15 residues. Germline trimming cut 4 bases from V and 5 bases from J; bases unmatched to any gene: 10. The CDR3 DNA reads TGTGCCTGGACCCCTTGGACAGGAGAAAATGAAAAACTGTTTTTT. Amino acid sequence: CAWTPWTGENEKLFF.

V is TRBV11-3 and J is TRBJ2-1; tentatively, D is TRBD1 (5 bases). The length of the CDR3 is 16 residues. Germline V gene lookup returns CDR1 SGHNT and CDR2 YENEEA. The V and J ends lost 0 bases and 4 bases respectively, with 13 bases between them. The CDR3 protein is CASSLEGGAHYNEQFF. Written as DNA, the CDR3 is TGTGCCAGCAGCTTAGAGGGTGGGGCTCATTACAATGAGCAGTTCTTC.

This sequence joins TRBV2 and TRBJ2-4, with a weak D call TRBD2 (6 bases). V lost 1 base and J 7 bases, leaving 17 bases between the germline ends. Germline V CDR1 and CDR2: SNHLY, FYNNEI. There are 16 residues in the CDR3. CDR3 in DNA: TGTGCCAGCAGTGAAGGGAGGGCAGGCCTTATGAACATTCAGTACTTC. Residues: CASSEGRAGLMNIQYF.